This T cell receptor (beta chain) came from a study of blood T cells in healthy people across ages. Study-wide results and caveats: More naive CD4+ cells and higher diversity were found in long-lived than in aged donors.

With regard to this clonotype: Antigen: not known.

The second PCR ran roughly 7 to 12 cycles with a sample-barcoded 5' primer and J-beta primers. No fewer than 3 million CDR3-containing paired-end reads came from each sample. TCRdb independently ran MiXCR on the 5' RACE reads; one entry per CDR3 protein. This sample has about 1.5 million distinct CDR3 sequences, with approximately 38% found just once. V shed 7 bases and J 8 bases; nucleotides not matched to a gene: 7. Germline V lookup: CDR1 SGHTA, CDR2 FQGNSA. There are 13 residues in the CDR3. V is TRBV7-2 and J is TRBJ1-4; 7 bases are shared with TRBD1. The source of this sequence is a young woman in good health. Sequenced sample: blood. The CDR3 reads CASTPRGGEKLFF. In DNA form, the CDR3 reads TGTGCCAGCACCCCCAGGGGGGGAGAAAAACTGTTTTTT.